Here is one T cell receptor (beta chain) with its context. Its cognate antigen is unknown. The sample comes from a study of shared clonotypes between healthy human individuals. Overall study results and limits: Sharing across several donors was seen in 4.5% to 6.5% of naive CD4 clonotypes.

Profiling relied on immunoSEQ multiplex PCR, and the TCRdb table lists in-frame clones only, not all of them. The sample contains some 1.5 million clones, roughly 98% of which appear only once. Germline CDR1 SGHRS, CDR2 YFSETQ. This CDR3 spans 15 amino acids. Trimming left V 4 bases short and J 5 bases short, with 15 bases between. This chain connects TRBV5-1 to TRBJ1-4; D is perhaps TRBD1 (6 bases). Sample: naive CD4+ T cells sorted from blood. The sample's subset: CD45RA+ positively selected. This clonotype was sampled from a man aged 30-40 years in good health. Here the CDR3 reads CASSLGHSLNEKLFF. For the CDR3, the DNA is TGCGCCAGCAGCCTGGGACATTCTTTAAATGAAAAACTGTTTTTT.